The next 27 T cell receptor beta chains were all read from a single sample in a study of blood T cell repertoires in COVID-19. Assay: immunoSEQ multiplex PCR; the TCRdb copy retains only in-frame clones and omits some. Found here are approximately 130,000 clones, more than 75% of them singletons; the top ten hold around 20%. Sequenced: peripheral blood. The receptors shown here come from a woman aged 45-60 years who had recovered from COVID-19.

V is TRBV14 and J is TRBJ2-3, with D possibly being TRBD1 (5 bases). The CDR3 covers 16 residues. Per germline, CDR1 SGHDN and CDR2 FVKESK. The V end was cut by 0 bases, the J end by 6 bases, with 16 bases between. This CDR3 is CASSQDRGRVFDTQYF. The CDR3 DNA follows: TGTGCCAGCAGCCAAGATAGGGGCAGGGTGTTTGATACGCAGTATTTT.

CDR3 loop: CASSWGTGVYGYTF. The CDR3 DNA reads as TGTGCCAGCAGCTGGGGGACAGGTGTCTATGGCTACACCTTC. The chain employs TRBV5-5 and TRBJ1-2, with 8 bases matching TRBD1. This CDR3 contains 14 residues. Germline trimming cut 3 bases from V and 4 bases from J; bases unmatched to any gene: 5. Germline CDR1 and CDR2: SGHKS and YYEKEE (reference sequence).

V is TRBV5-1 and J is TRBJ2-3, with D possibly being TRBD1 (6 bases). CDR3 size: 16 residues. Trimming pared 0 bases from V and 6 bases from J, leaving 17 bases between. Germline V gene sequence: CDR1 SGHRS, CDR2 YFSETQ. CDR3 nucleotides: TGCGCCAGCAGCTTGGCACCGGGACATGGATCGGATACGCAGTATTTT. Protein product: CASSLAPGHGSDTQYF.

The J gene is TRBJ1-2, the V gene TRBV2; no clear D. Germline V gene sequence: CDR1 SNHLY, CDR2 FYNNEI. Deletions cut 5 bases from V and 6 bases from J, with 10 bases between. The CDR3 contains 12 residues. In nucleotides, the CDR3 is TGTGCCAGCAGTCGAGTCGCTAATGGCTACACCTTC. Encoded protein: CASSRVANGYTF.

CDR3 coding DNA: TGTGCCACCTCCGACATTGGGAGGTTCGGCCAAGAGACCCAGTACTTC. Translated: CATSDIGRFGQETQYF. The chain employs TRBV19 and TRBJ2-5, with TRBD2 as a possible D gene (6 bases). The CDR3 spans 16 residues. The germline V and J ends were trimmed by 10 bases and 1 base, with 22 bases remaining between them. The germline gives CDR1 LNHDA, CDR2 SQIVND (reference sequence).

The table lists this clone with a count of one. The CDR3 sequence: CASSSPPGVRNQPQHF. CDR3 DNA: TGTGCCAGTAGTAGCCCCCCGGGTGTAAGAAATCAGCCCCAGCATTTT. The rearrangement links TRBV19 to TRBJ1-5; D is uncertain. The V and J ends lost 4 bases and 4 bases respectively, with 17 bases between them. This CDR3 has 16 amino acids. CDR1 is LNHDA, CDR2 SQIVND, per germline (reference sequence).

The chain combines TRBV2 with TRBJ2-1, with a weak D call TRBD2 (5 bases). Trimming removed 1 base at V and 2 bases at J, with 6 bases between. CDR3 length equals 14 residues. The germline V gene has CDR1 SNHLY and CDR2 FYNNEI. The CDR3 sequence: CASSEDGTYNEQFF. The CDR3 DNA sequence: TGTGCCAGCAGTGAAGACGGGACCTACAATGAGCAGTTCTTC. Full variable domain (remainder filled in from reference TRBV2 and TRBJ2-1): EPEVTQTPSHQVTQMGQEVILRCVPISNHLYFYWYRQILGQKVEFLVSFYNNEISEKSEIFDDQFSVERPDGSNFTLKIRSTKLEDSAMYFCASSEDGTYNEQFFGPGTRLTVL.

The chain has TRBV10-3 and TRBJ2-7, with 8 bases identical to TRBD2. The germline V gene encodes CDR1 ENHRY and CDR2 SYGVKD. This CDR3 is built from 15 residues. The trim removed 3 bases at V and 3 bases at J, leaving 7 bases unmatched. The CDR3 protein is CAISDDSGANYEQYF. The CDR3 DNA follows: TGTGCCATCAGTGACGATAGCGGGGCCAACTACGAGCAGTACTTC.

CDR3 sequence: CASSVTASTDTQYF. DNA for the CDR3: TGTGCCAGCAGCGTGACTGCTAGCACAGATACGCAGTATTTT. V and J are TRBV9 and TRBJ2-3, with no clear D. Germline V CDR1 and CDR2: SGDLS, YYNGEE. The CDR3 consists of 14 residues. The ends were cut back, 2 bases at V and 0 bases at J, with 7 bases in the middle. The entire variable domain, with the rest obtained from reference TRBV9 and TRBJ2-3, is as follows: DSGVTQTPKHLITATGQRVTLRCSPRSGDLSVYWYQQSLDQGLQFLIQYYNGEERAKGNILERFSAQQFPDLHSELNLSSLELGDSALYFCASSVTASTDTQYFGPGTRLTVL.

This clone was counted once. This chain joins TRBV5-1 and TRBJ2-3; perhaps TRBD1 as D (7 bases). CDR1 SGHRS and CDR2 YFSETQ come from the germline V gene. This CDR3 spans 15 amino acids. Deletions cut 3 bases from V and 3 bases from J, with 14 bases between. The CDR3 coding sequence is TGCGCCAGCAGCTCGGATGCAGGGGGGACAGATACGCAGTATTTT. It codes for CASSSDAGGTDTQYF.

The rearrangement links TRBV27 to TRBJ2-3; 10 nucleotides line up with TRBD2. The CDR3 is 15 amino acids. Germline V gene data show CDR1 as MNHEY and CDR2 as SMNVEV (reference sequence). After removal of 6 bases from V and 2 bases from J, the junction contained 5 bases not matched to a gene. CDR3 DNA: TGTGCCAGCAGCCAAGGACTAGCGGCCACAGATACGCAGTATTTT. Protein product: CASSQGLAATDTQYF.

This clone was observed at least ten times. This chain connects TRBV19 to TRBJ1-2, with 10 bases fitting TRBD1. The germline V gene encodes CDR1 LNHDA and CDR2 SQIVND (reference sequence). V gave up 5 bases and J gave up 7 bases; unmatched junction bases: 10. This CDR3 is built from 15 residues. CDR3 region: CASSSETGGRRGYTF. CDR3 nucleotides: TGTGCCAGTAGTTCCGAGACAGGGGGCAGGCGTGGCTACACCTTC.

J is TRBJ2-7 and V is TRBV7-9, with D tentatively TRBD2 (6 bases). The CDR3 spans 14 residues. The V gene lost 5 bases and the J gene lost 5 bases, with 16 bases spanning the gap. The V gene's germline CDR1 is SEHNR and CDR2 FQNEAQ (reference sequence). The CDR3, as DNA: TGTGCCAGCAGCCCACGTTCTAGCGACAACGAGCAGTACTTC. This sequence encodes CASSPRSSDNEQYF.

The V call is TRBV10-3, the J call TRBJ2-7, with TRBD2 identical over 9 bases. The CDR3 spans 19 residues. CDR1 is ENHRY, CDR2 SYGVKD, per germline. The V gene end was trimmed by 3 bases and the J gene end by 2 bases; junction bases not matched to a gene: 17. The CDR3 loop reads CAISESYDSSGIGTYEQYF. CDR3 nucleotide sequence: TGTGCCATCAGTGAAAGTTATGACTCTAGCGGGATAGGGACCTACGAGCAGTACTTC.

V usage is TRBV7-9 and J usage is TRBJ2-7; tentative D call: TRBD1 (5 bases). CDR3 length: 14 residues. V was cut by 1 base and J by 7 bases, with 14 bases left in between. Germline V lookup: CDR1 SEHNR, CDR2 FQNEAQ (reference sequence). CDR3 nucleotide sequence: TGTGCCAGCAGCTTAGTGGGGCAGGGTTTTGAGCAGTACTTC. Its translation: CASSLVGQGFEQYF.

This clone was observed a single time. The chain carries TRBV19 and TRBJ2-7; D is ambiguous. V shed 6 bases and J shed 0 bases, with 12 bases lying between them. Germline loops: CDR1 LNHDA, CDR2 SQIVND (reference sequence). The CDR3 spans 14 residues. The CDR3 region is CASRRTANSYEQYF. CDR3 nucleotides: TGTGCCAGTAGGCGAACTGCAAACTCCTACGAGCAGTACTTC. Filled out from reference TRBV19 and TRBJ2-7, the complete variable domain reads DGGITQSPKYLFRKEGQNVTLSCEQNLNHDAMYWYRQDPGQGLRLIYYSQIVNDFQKGDIAEGYSVSREKKESFPLTVTSAQKNPTAFYLCASRRTANSYEQYFGPGTRLTVT.

As concerns this clone: Its ends do not fully match the called genes, so a read error is possible. The V gene is TRBV3-1 (or the pseudogene TRBV3-2), the J gene TRBJ1-2; D not resolved. The germline gives CDR1 LGHDT, CDR2 YNNKEL (reference sequence). The CDR3 runs to 12 residues. CDR3 bases: TGTGCCAGCAGCCAAGGAAAGTATGGCCACACCTTC. The encoded protein is CASSQGKYGHTF.

The chain combines TRBV19 with TRBJ2-1, with 9 bases that match TRBD1. Germline CDR1 is LNHDA and CDR2 is SQIVND (reference sequence). The CDR3 runs 16 residues. Trimming took 5 bases from V and 2 from J; bases not matched to a gene: 7. The CDR3 DNA reads TGTGCCAGTAGTTCCAGGACAGGGGCCCCCTACAATGAGCAGTTCTTC. The encoded protein is CASSSRTGAPYNEQFF. Variable domain in full (rest from reference TRBV19 and TRBJ2-1): DGGITQSPKYLFRKEGQNVTLSCEQNLNHDAMYWYRQDPGQGLRLIYYSQIVNDFQKGDIAEGYSVSREKKESFPLTVTSAQKNPTAFYLCASSSRTGAPYNEQFFGPGTRLTVL.

This chain links TRBV2 with TRBJ2-6; a possible D gene is TRBD2 (5 bases). The CDR3 spans 15 residues. V was cut by 7 bases and J by 2 bases, with 12 bases left in between. Per the germline V gene, CDR1 is SNHLY and CDR2 is FYNNEI. The CDR3 spells CASTRETAGANVLTF. In nucleotides, the CDR3 is TGTGCCAGCACAAGGGAGACCGCTGGGGCCAACGTCCTGACTTTC. The full variable domain, rest sourced from reference TRBV2 and TRBJ2-6, is EPEVTQTPSHQVTQMGQEVILRCVPISNHLYFYWYRQILGQKVEFLVSFYNNEISEKSEIFDDQFSVERPDGSNFTLKIRSTKLEDSAMYFCASTRETAGANVLTFGAGSRLTVL.

The V call is TRBV18, the J call TRBJ2-3, with 11 bases that match TRBD2. The V segment lost 1 base and the J segment 1 base; nucleotides outside the gene matches: 7. The germline V gene encodes CDR1 KGHSH and CDR2 LQKENI. CDR3 length: 18 residues. The CDR3 is CASSPRGVAGGRTDTQYF. The DNA of the CDR3 is TGTGCCAGCTCACCACGGGGAGTAGCGGGGGGGCGCACAGATACGCAGTATTTT.

The chain recombines TRBV27 with TRBJ2-7, with a weak D call TRBD1 (6 bases). Trimming left V 2 bases short and J 5 bases short, with 10 bases between. Germline lookup yields CDR1 MNHEY and CDR2 SMNVEV (reference sequence). The CDR3 is 13 residues long. The CDR3 region has the DNA TGTGCCAGCAGTTTACAGGGGACCCACGAGCAGTACTTC. It codes for CASSLQGTHEQYF.

V and J are TRBV7-8 and TRBJ1-1, with no clear D. In germline, CDR1 is SGHVS, CDR2 FQNEAQ. The CDR3 is 16 residues long. Between the trimmed V and J ends, which lost 5 bases and 0 bases, there was a span of 16 bases. The CDR3 spells CASSPSRFIMNTEAFF. The CDR3 nucleotides are TGTGCCAGCAGCCCGTCCCGGTTCATCATGAACACTGAAGCTTTCTTT. Based on the CDR3 plus reference TRBV7-8 and TRBJ1-1, the full variable domain is GAGVSQSPRYKVAKRGQDVALRCDPISGHVSLFWYQQALGQGPEFLTYFQNEAQLDKSGLPSDRFFAERPEGSVSTLKIQRTQQEDSAVYLCASSPSRFIMNTEAFFGQGTRLTVV.

The chain joins TRBV5-4 to TRBJ2-7, with TRBD1 matching over 7 bases. Germline CDR1 reads SGHNT; CDR2 reads YYREEE (reference sequence). Unmatched junction bases numbered 7, after V lost 4 bases and J lost 0 bases. The CDR3 runs to 15 residues. The CDR3 protein is CASSHPGQPSYEQYF. Written as DNA, the CDR3 is TGTGCCAGCAGCCACCCGGGACAGCCCTCCTACGAGCAGTACTTC. The full variable domain, its missing parts supplied by reference TRBV5-4 and TRBJ2-7, is ETGVTQSPTHLIKTRGQQVTLRCSSQSGHNTVSWYQQALGQGPQFIFQYYREEENGRGNFPPRFSGLQFPNYSSELNVNALELDDSALYLCASSHPGQPSYEQYFGPGTRLTVT.

The chain employs TRBV12-5 and TRBJ2-2, with TRBD1 identical over 8 bases. Trimming removed 6 bases from V and 7 bases from J; junction bases left unmatched: 7. The germline V gene has CDR1 LGHNT and CDR2 FRNRAP. The CDR3 runs 14 residues. The CDR3 region has the DNA TGTGCTAGTGGGTGGCAGGGGGCAAGCGGGGAGCTGTTTTTT. Amino acid sequence: CASGWQGASGELFF.

V gene TRBV4-3 combines with J gene TRBJ2-1; 8 bases align to TRBD1. The CDR3 is made up of 15 amino acids. Germline V gene sequence: CDR1 LGHNA, CDR2 YSLEER. V lost 1 base, J lost 8 bases, and 7 bases stayed unmatched. As DNA, the CDR3 is TGCGCCAGCAGCCAAGTTTGGCAGGGGGCCGATGAGCAGTTCTTC. Translating gives CASSQVWQGADEQFF.

The V call is TRBV9, the J call TRBJ2-3; D remains ambiguous. From germline, CDR1 is SGDLS and CDR2 YYNGEE. CDR3 size: 14 residues. The ends were cut back, 4 bases at V and 2 bases at J, with 11 bases in the middle. CDR3 sequence: CASSPFQVTDTQYF. The CDR3 coding sequence is TGTGCCAGCAGCCCCTTTCAGGTCACAGATACGCAGTATTTT.

The chain uses TRBV7-9 and TRBJ2-7, with D tentatively TRBD2 (6 bases). Germline CDR1 reads SEHNR; CDR2 reads FQNEAQ (reference sequence). The CDR3 has 13 amino acids. Trimming removed 6 bases at V and 0 bases at J, with 9 bases between. CDR3 amino acids: CASSRGSSYEQYF. The CDR3 bases are TGTGCCAGCAGTCGGGGGAGCTCCTACGAGCAGTACTTC.